These 21 T cell receptor beta chains share one sample of origin, sequenced in a study of blood T cell repertoires in COVID-19. Sequencing used immunoSEQ multiplex PCR; TCRdb keeps in-frame clones, though not all of them. The table includes around 97,000 clones, about 80% detected once. The specimen sequenced was peripheral blood. The receptors here all came from a human donor in a cohort sampled during active or convalescent COVID-19.

This chain uses TRBV6-5 with TRBJ2-7; 7 positions agree with TRBD2. The germline CDR1 and CDR2 sequences are MNHEY and SVGAGI. There are 14 residues in the CDR3. This chain's CDR3 is CATAGRVSSYEQYF. In DNA, the CDR3 is TGTGCTACAGCGGGGAGGGTGAGCTCCTACGAGCAGTACTTC.

Only one count was recorded for this clone. The CDR3 is CASRGPPGQGARGYTF. DNA of the CDR3: TGTGCCAGCAGAGGTCCGCCGGGACAGGGGGCGCGTGGCTACACCTTC. The rearrangement links TRBV6-6 to TRBJ1-2, with TRBD1 matching over 12 bases. J gave up 7 bases and V 6 bases, and 12 bases lay outside the gene matches. The CDR3 sequence is 16 residues long. Per the germline V gene, CDR1 is MNHNY and CDR2 is SVGAGI (reference sequence).

This clone has only a few counts. The chain employs TRBV9 and TRBJ1-1; D not certain. The V gene lost 0 bases and the J gene lost 4 bases, with 10 bases spanning the gap. In germline, CDR1 is SGDLS, CDR2 YYNGEE. CDR3 length: 14 residues. Here the CDR3 DNA reads TGTGCCAGCAGCGTAGTCGGTGTTGGCACTGAAGCTTTCTTT. It is translated as CASSVVGVGTEAFF.

The chain combines TRBV7-9 with TRBJ1-5; tentative D call: TRBD1 (6 bases). Deletions cut 3 bases from V and 7 bases from J, with 16 bases between. This CDR3 has 15 amino acids. CDR1 and CDR2 (germline): SEHNR, FQNEAQ (reference sequence). CDR3 DNA sequence: TGTGCCAGCAGCTTCCGGACAGAGGAGTTACAGCCCCAGCATTTT. Its protein is CASSFRTEELQPQHF.

V usage is TRBV24-1 and J usage is TRBJ2-7; perhaps TRBD1 as D (5 bases). This CDR3 is 15 amino acids long. CDR1 KGHDR and CDR2 SFDVKD come from the germline V gene. Trimming stripped 4 bases from V and 4 bases from J, with 16 bases between. This CDR3 reads CATSEVTDEKYEQYF. The CDR3 DNA follows: TGTGCCACCAGTGAAGTGACAGACGAGAAGTACGAGCAGTACTTC.

The rearrangement joins TRBV5-1 to TRBJ2-5, with D maybe TRBD2 (7 bases). CDR3 length: 15 residues. V shed 1 base and J shed 3 bases, with 13 bases lying between them. CDR1 is SGHRS and CDR2 is YFSETQ in the germline V gene. The chain's CDR3 is CASSLLAGAKETQYF. The CDR3, as DNA: TGCGCCAGCAGCTTGCTGGCGGGGGCGAAAGAGACCCAGTACTTC.

The chain recombines TRBV12-3 or TRBV12-4 with TRBJ1-5; possibly TRBD1 for D (5 bases). V lost 5 bases and J lost 6, with 11 bases in between. The CDR3 runs to 13 residues. The CDR3 DNA follows: TGTGCCAGCAGTCCTAGTCAGGGTCAGCCCCAGCATTTT. This sequence encodes CASSPSQGQPQHF.

This clone was detected only a few times. The J gene is TRBJ2-7, the V gene TRBV7-3, with a possible D match to TRBD2 (6 bases). The CDR3 runs 15 residues. Trimming left V 5 bases short and J 3 bases short, with 17 bases between. The germline V gene encodes CDR1 SGHTA and CDR2 FQGTGA. DNA for the CDR3: TGTGCCAGCAGCCCGCGGGGTGGTAGGGGCTACGAGCAGTACTTC. Protein: CASSPRGGRGYEQYF.

The rearrangement uses TRBV11-2 and TRBJ1-5; 9 bases match TRBD1. Germline CDR1 reads SGHAT; CDR2 reads FQNNGV. The CDR3 is 14 residues long. J gave up 7 bases and V 5 bases, and 6 bases lay outside the gene matches. DNA for the CDR3: TGTGCCAGCAGCGCAGGGACAGGGTTACAGCCCCAGCATTTT. It codes for CASSAGTGLQPQHF.

The chain links TRBV18 to TRBJ2-3; the match to TRBD2 covers 8 bases. Germline V gene data show CDR1 as KGHSH and CDR2 as LQKENI. V gave up 2 bases and J gave up 8 bases; unmatched junction bases: 9. This CDR3 is 15 amino acids long. The chain's CDR3 is CASSPGDGGAGTQYF. The CDR3 bases are TGTGCCAGCTCACCAGGGGACGGGGGGGCCGGTACGCAGTATTTT.

V and J are TRBV28 and TRBJ1-5; 7 nucleotides agree with TRBD1. Germline values: CDR1 MDHEN, CDR2 SYDVKM. V was pared by 2 bases and J by 4 bases, with 8 bases of the junction left unmatched. The CDR3 length is 16 residues. The DNA of the CDR3 is TGTGCCAGCAGTTTAGGATTAGGGACAGAAAATCAGCCCCAGCATTTT. The encoded protein is CASSLGLGTENQPQHF.

This clone appeared once. V gene TRBV19 combines with J gene TRBJ2-7, with 7 bases that match TRBD2. In germline, CDR1 is LNHDA, CDR2 SQIVND (reference sequence). The J segment lost 2 bases and the V segment lost 3 bases, leaving 7 bases of the junction unmatched. The CDR3 spans 15 residues. CDR3 in amino acids: CASSIKAGRAYEQYF. The CDR3 region has the DNA TGTGCCAGTAGTATTAAGGCGGGGAGGGCCTACGAGCAGTACTTC.

V and J are TRBV19 and TRBJ1-5; 10 nucleotides line up with TRBD1. V dropped 5 bases and J dropped 2; count of bases not matched to a gene: 3. The germline CDR1 and CDR2 sequences are LNHDA and SQIVND (reference sequence). The CDR3 sequence is 15 residues long. In DNA form, the CDR3 reads TGTGCCAGTAGTGTGGACAGGGGGGGCAATCAGCCCCAGCATTTT. Amino acid sequence: CASSVDRGGNQPQHF.

The V gene is TRBV6-5, the J gene TRBJ1-4; 7 bases map to TRBD1. V gave up 6 bases and J gave up 3 bases; unmatched junction bases: 7. The CDR3 totals 15 residues. Germline CDR1 is MNHEY and CDR2 is SVGAGI. CDR3: CASRAQGWANEKLFF. CDR3 bases: TGTGCCAGCAGAGCACAGGGGTGGGCTAATGAAAAACTGTTTTTT.

The chain carries TRBV19 and TRBJ1-6, with 9 bases fitting TRBD1. Per the germline V gene, CDR1 is LNHDA and CDR2 is SQIVND (reference sequence). This CDR3 is 16 amino acids long. V lost 7 bases to trimming and J lost 6 bases; unmatched junction nucleotides: 10. The CDR3 loop is CASTRTGAGSNSPLHF. Here the CDR3 DNA reads TGTGCCAGTACCCGGACAGGGGCGGGTTCTAATTCACCCCTCCACTTT.

The chain links TRBV4-3 to TRBJ1-2; D not resolved. The CDR3 is 15 amino acids. In germline, CDR1 is LGHNA, CDR2 YSLEER. The ends were cut back, 6 bases at V and 0 bases at J, with 14 bases in the middle. The CDR3 here is CASSYGSGANYGYTF. The CDR3 nucleotides are TGCGCCAGCAGTTACGGTTCTGGAGCTAACTATGGCTACACCTTC.

The genes are TRBV3-1 (or the pseudogene TRBV3-2) and TRBJ1-4; D is uncertain. Germline V gene sequence: CDR1 LGHDT, CDR2 YNNKEL (reference sequence). CDR3 size: 14 residues. V was shortened by 3 bases and J by 7 bases, with 12 bases between the two germline ends. In DNA, the CDR3 is TGTGCCAGCAGCCAGGGGTGGAGGGCTGAAAAACTGTTTTTT. It codes for CASSQGWRAEKLFF.

The chain is built from TRBV6-5 and TRBJ2-3; TRBD1 is a possible D gene (5 bases). The CDR3 runs to 13 residues. Germline V lookup: CDR1 MNHEY, CDR2 SVGAGI. V shed 7 bases and J shed 7 bases, with 15 bases lying between them. The CDR3 loop reads CASINRQRNTQYF. DNA of the CDR3: TGTGCCAGCATAAACAGGCAAAGGAATACGCAGTATTTT.

V is TRBV7-2 and J is TRBJ1-5, with 10 bases aligning to TRBD1. The V gene's germline CDR1 is SGHTA and CDR2 FQGNSA. This CDR3 comprises 16 residues. V was pared by 3 bases and J by 2 bases, with 4 bases of the junction left unmatched. CDR3 sequence reads: CASSFGTGVGNQPQHF. The CDR3 DNA is TGTGCCAGCAGCTTCGGGACAGGGGTTGGCAATCAGCCCCAGCATTTT.

The V and J genes are TRBV9 and TRBJ2-1; D possibly corresponds to TRBD2 (5 bases). This CDR3 is built from 15 residues. Trimming stripped 0 bases from V and 4 bases from J, with 11 bases between. Germline lookup yields CDR1 SGDLS and CDR2 YYNGEE. For the CDR3, the DNA is TGTGCCAGCAGCGTAGAAGGACTTAATTACAATGAGCAGTTCTTC. It yields the protein CASSVEGLNYNEQFF.

This clone is a singleton in its sample. CDR3 residues: CASSSKLGRGSYNSPLHF. DNA for the CDR3: TGTGCCAGCAGCTCTAAGCTGGGTAGGGGATCCTATAATTCACCCCTCCACTTT. The chain employs TRBV27 and TRBJ1-6; D may be TRBD1 (5 bases). CDR3 length equals 18 residues. Looked up from germline, CDR1 is MNHEY and CDR2 is SMNVEV (reference sequence). Trimming removed 6 bases at V and 1 base at J, with 19 bases between.